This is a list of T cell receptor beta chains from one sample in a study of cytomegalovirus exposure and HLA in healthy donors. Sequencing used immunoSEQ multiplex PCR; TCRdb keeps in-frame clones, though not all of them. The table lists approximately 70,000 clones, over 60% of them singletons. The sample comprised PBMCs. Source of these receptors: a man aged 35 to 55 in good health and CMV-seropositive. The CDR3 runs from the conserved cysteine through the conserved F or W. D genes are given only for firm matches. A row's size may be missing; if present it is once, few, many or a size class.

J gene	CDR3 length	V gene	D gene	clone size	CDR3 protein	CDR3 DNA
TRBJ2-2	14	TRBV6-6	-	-	CASRLNPNTGELFF	TGTGCCAGCAGACTAAACCCGAACACCGGGGAGCTGTTTTTT
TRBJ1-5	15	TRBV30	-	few	CAWSVGGLSNQPQHF	TGTGCCTGGAGTGTTGGGGGCCTATCCAATCAGCCCCAGCATTTT
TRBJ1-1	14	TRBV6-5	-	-	CASSYSRVNTEAFF	TGTGCCAGCAGTTACTCGAGGGTGAACACTGAAGCTTTCTTT
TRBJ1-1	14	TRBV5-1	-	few	CASKTGFRITEAFF	TGCGCCAGCAAAACAGGATTTAGAATCACTGAAGCTTTCTTT
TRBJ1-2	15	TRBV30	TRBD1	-	CAWSLGTGINYGYTF	TGTGCCTGGAGTCTCGGGACAGGGATTAACTATGGCTACACCTTC
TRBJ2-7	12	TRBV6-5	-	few	CATPDSTYEQYF	TGTGCCACACCCGACAGTACCTACGAGCAGTACTTC
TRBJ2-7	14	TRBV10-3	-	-	CAISEYSQGREQYF	TGTGCCATCAGTGAATATTCACAGGGCAGGGAGCAGTACTTC
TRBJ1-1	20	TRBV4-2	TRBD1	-	CASSQEVGSGGAGRNTEAFF	TGTGCCAGCAGCCAAGAGGTAGGGTCAGGGGGCGCCGGGAGGAACACTGAAGCTTTCTTT
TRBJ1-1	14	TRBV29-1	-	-	CSVLWGRRISEAFF	TGCAGCGTTTTGTGGGGGCGCCGAATCTCTGAAGCTTTCTTT
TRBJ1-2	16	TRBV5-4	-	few	CASSLAGAGGDYGYTF	TGTGCCAGCAGCTTGGCCGGGGCAGGCGGGGACTATGGCTACACCTTC
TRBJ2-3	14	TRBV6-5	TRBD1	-	CASRGTVPFDTQYF	TGTGCCAGCAGGGGGACAGTCCCGTTTGATACGCAGTATTTT
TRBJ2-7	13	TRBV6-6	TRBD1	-	CASGRTGDYEQYF	TGTGCCAGCGGCCGGACAGGGGACTACGAGCAGTACTTC
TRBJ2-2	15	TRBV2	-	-	CASSEGRGNTGELFF	TGTGCCAGCAGTGAGGGCAGGGGGAACACCGGGGAGCTGTTTTTT
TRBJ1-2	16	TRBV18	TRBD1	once	CASSPVGQGASYGYTF	TGTGCCAGCTCACCGGTGGGACAGGGGGCGTCCTATGGCTACACCTTC
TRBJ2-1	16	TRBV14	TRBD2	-	CASSLISGTSYNEQFF	TGTGCCAGCAGTCTCATTAGCGGGACCTCCTACAATGAGCAGTTCTTC
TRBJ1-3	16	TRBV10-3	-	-	CAISGVGRISGNTIYF	TGTGCCATCAGTGGGGTGGGGCGGATCTCTGGAAACACCATATATTTT
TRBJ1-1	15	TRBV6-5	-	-	CASSSRRGRASEAFF	TGTGCCAGCAGTTCACGTAGGGGCCGAGCCTCTGAAGCTTTCTTT
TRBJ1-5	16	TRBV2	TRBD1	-	CVSRLAGQTNNQPQHF	TGTGTCAGCAGATTGGCGGGACAGACGAACAATCAGCCCCAGCATTTT
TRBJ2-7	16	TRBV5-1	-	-	CASSLGSSSVGYEQYF	TGCGCCAGCAGCTTGGGGTCCTCTAGCGTAGGCTACGAGCAGTACTTC
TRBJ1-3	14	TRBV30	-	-	CAWSLGGDGNTIYF	TGTGCCTGGAGCCTAGGGGGTGACGGAAACACCATATATTTT
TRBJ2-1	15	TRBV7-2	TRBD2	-	CASSLKRGEYNEQFF	TGTGCCAGCAGCCTAAAGCGGGGGGAATACAATGAGCAGTTCTTC
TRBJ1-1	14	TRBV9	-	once	CASSPSSLNTEAFF	TGTGCCAGCAGTCCCTCTAGTTTGAACACTGAAGCTTTCTTT
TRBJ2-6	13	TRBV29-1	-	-	CSVAETGANVLTF	TGCAGCGTTGCTGAGACTGGGGCCAACGTCCTGACTTTC
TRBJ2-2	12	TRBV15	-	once	CATSYSDGELFF	TGTGCCACCAGCTACAGTGACGGGGAGCTGTTTTTT
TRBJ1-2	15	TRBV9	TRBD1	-	CASSPNDRGNYGYTF	TGTGCCAGCAGCCCAAACGACAGGGGTAACTATGGCTACACCTTC
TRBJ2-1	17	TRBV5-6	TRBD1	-	CASSQSYGTGLNNEQFF	TGTGCCAGCAGCCAGTCTTACGGGACAGGCCTTAACAATGAGCAGTTCTTC
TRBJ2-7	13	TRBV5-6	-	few	CASSLDRSYEQYF	TGTGCCAGCAGCTTGGACAGATCCTACGAGCAGTACTTC
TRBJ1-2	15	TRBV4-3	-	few	CASSQDRSADYGYTF	TGCGCCAGCAGCCAAGATCGGTCAGCGGACTATGGCTACACCTTC
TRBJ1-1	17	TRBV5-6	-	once	CASSLALLGTEGTEAFF	TGTGCCAGCAGCTTGGCCCTGTTAGGGACGGAGGGCACTGAAGCTTTCTTT
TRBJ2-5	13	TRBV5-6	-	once	CASSSQGQETQYF	TGTGCCAGCAGCTCTCAGGGACAAGAGACCCAGTACTTC
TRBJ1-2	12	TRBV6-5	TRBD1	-	CASKPRDRSYTF	TGTGCCAGCAAGCCACGGGACAGATCCTACACCTTC
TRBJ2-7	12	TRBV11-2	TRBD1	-	CASSLRTGLKYF	TGTGCCAGCAGCTTACGGACAGGGTTAAAGTACTTC
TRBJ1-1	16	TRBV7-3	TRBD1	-	CASSAQPTGGGTEAFF	TGTGCCAGCAGCGCTCAACCGACAGGGGGCGGCACTGAAGCTTTCTTT
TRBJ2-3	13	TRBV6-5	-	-	CASRLPGADTQYF	TGTGCCAGCAGATTGCCCGGGGCAGATACGCAGTATTTT
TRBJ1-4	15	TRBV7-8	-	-	CASSLQVRQGEKLFF	TGTGCCAGCAGCCTACAGGTTAGGCAGGGTGAAAAACTGTTTTTT
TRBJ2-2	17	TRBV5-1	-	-	CASSLGVDSTNTGELFF	TGCGCCAGCAGCTTGGGGGTTGACAGTACGAACACCGGGGAGCTGTTTTTT
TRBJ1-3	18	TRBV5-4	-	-	CASSLQFGGSWTGNTIYF	TGTGCCAGCAGCTTGCAGTTTGGCGGGAGTTGGACTGGAAACACCATATATTTT
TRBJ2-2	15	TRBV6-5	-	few	CASSILATGAGELFF	TGTGCCAGCAGCATCTTAGCGACGGGCGCCGGGGAGCTGTTTTTT
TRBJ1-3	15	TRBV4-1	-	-	CASSPGTTSGNTIYF	TGCGCCAGCAGCCCCGGGACAACGTCTGGAAACACCATATATTTT
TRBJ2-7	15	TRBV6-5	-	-	CASSYGGRGIYEQYF	TGTGCCAGCAGTTACGGGGGCCGTGGGATCTACGAGCAGTACTTC
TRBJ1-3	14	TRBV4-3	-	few	CASSQDRAGNTIYF	TGCGCCAGCAGCCAAGACAGGGCTGGAAACACCATATATTTT
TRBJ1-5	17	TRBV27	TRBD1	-	CASSSYRGQRGNQPQHF	TGTGCCAGCAGTTCGTACAGGGGGCAAAGGGGCAATCAGCCCCAGCATTTT
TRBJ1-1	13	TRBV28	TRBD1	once	CASSFPRDSEAFF	TGTGCCAGCAGTTTCCCCCGGGACAGTGAAGCTTTCTTT
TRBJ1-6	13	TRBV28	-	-	CASKGQNNSPLHF	TGTGCCAGCAAAGGACAGAATAATTCACCCCTCCACTTT
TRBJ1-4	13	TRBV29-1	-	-	CSVDTGVNEKLFF	TGCAGCGTTGATACGGGGGTTAATGAAAAACTGTTTTTT
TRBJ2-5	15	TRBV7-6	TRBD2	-	CASSGLASGIGTQYF	TGTGCCAGCAGCGGCCTTGCTAGCGGGATTGGGACCCAGTACTTC
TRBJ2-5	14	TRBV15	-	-	CATSGSGFRETQYF	TGTGCCACCAGCGGATCCGGGTTTAGGGAGACCCAGTACTTC
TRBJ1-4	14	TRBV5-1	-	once	CASSLGSGNEKLFF	TGCGCCAGCAGCTTAGGGTCAGGGAATGAAAAACTGTTTTTT
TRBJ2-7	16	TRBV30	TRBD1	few	CAWTTWETGSLYEQYF	TGTGCCTGGACCACCTGGGAGACAGGGTCCTTGTACGAGCAGTACTTC
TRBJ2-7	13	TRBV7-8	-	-	CASSTRTSYEQYF	TGTGCCAGCAGCACTCGGACATCCTACGAGCAGTACTTC
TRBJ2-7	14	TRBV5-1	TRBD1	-	CASSFGTGNYEQYF	TGCGCCAGCAGCTTCGGGACAGGGAACTACGAGCAGTACTTC
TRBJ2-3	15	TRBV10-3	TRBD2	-	CAISDGSAGADTQYF	TGTGCCATCAGTGACGGCTCGGCGGGAGCAGATACGCAGTATTTT